The 15 T cell receptor beta chains reported below all come from one sample, sequenced in a study of radiotherapy plus CTLA-4 blockade in lung cancer. Method: immunoSEQ multiplex PCR; TCRdb's copy keeps in-frame clones and lacks some. The sample consists of under 45,000 clones, about four fifths of them appearing once. The material sequenced was peripheral blood, taken from a patient treated with radiotherapy plus ipilimumab. These receptors all come from a human donor with non-small cell lung cancer that progressed on radiotherapy plus ipilimumab.

This clone rates as medium-sized. V usage is TRBV27 and J usage is TRBJ2-3; 8 nucleotides align to TRBD2. The CDR3 sequence is 15 residues long. Trimming took 6 bases from V and 6 from J; bases not matched to a gene: 11. CDR1 and CDR2 (germline): MNHEY, SMNVEV (reference sequence). CDR3 nucleotide sequence: TGTGCCAGCAGGTTAAGCGGGGGAACTTTCGATACGCAGTATTTT. Translated, it gives CASRLSGGTFDTQYF.

The V call is TRBV11-2, the J call TRBJ1-3, with unresolved D. This CDR3 contains 14 residues. Germline-derived CDR1 and CDR2 are SGHAT and FQNNGV. V was trimmed by 1 base and J by 7 bases, leaving 11 bases between them. CDR3 protein: CASSLGTLGNTIYF. The CDR3 DNA is TGTGCCAGCAGCTTAGGGACTCTGGGGAACACCATATATTTT.

This sequence joins TRBV9 and TRBJ1-1; no clear D gene. The CDR3 runs 11 residues. The V and J ends lost 4 bases and 6 bases respectively, with 7 bases between them. Germline V lookup: CDR1 SGDLS, CDR2 YYNGEE. Written as DNA, the CDR3 is TGTGCCAGCAGCAGAGGATCTGAAGCTTTCTTT. Residues: CASSRGSEAFF. The full variable domain, its missing parts supplied by reference TRBV9 and TRBJ1-1, is DSGVTQTPKHLITATGQRVTLRCSPRSGDLSVYWYQQSLDQGLQFLIQYYNGEERAKGNILERFSAQQFPDLHSELNLSSLELGDSALYFCASSRGSEAFFGQGTRLTVV.

The rearrangement links TRBV2 to TRBJ2-7; D gene ambiguous. V shed 3 bases and J shed 4 bases, with 4 bases lying between them. Germline V gives CDR1 SNHLY, CDR2 FYNNEI. CDR3 size: 11 residues. DNA for the CDR3: TGTGCCAGCAGTGACCATTACGAGCAGTACTTC. As protein: CASSDHYEQYF.

The chain joins TRBV21-1 to TRBJ2-2; the table's TRBD1 call for D was not verified on the DNA. TRBV21-1 is listed as a pseudogene. CDR3 length: 20 amino acids. CDR3 region: CASSKRGYWDSPSDAGELFF. The CDR3 coding sequence is TGTGCCAGCAGCAAAAGGGGCTACTGGGACAGCCCATCGGATGCCGGGGAGCTGTTTTTT.

The chain links TRBV7-2 to TRBJ1-2, with TRBD1 matching 11 bases. The CDR3 consists of 14 residues. The V segment lost 5 bases and the J segment 5 bases; nucleotides outside the gene matches: 4. CDR1 is SGHTA, CDR2 FQGNSA, per germline. In DNA form, the CDR3 reads TGTGCCAGCAGCGCGGGGACAGGGGGGTATGGCTACACCTTC. Its protein is CASSAGTGGYGYTF. Together with reference TRBV7-2 and TRBJ1-2, the CDR3 gives the full variable domain: GAGVSQSPSNKVTEKGKDVELRCDPISGHTALYWYRQSLGQGLEFLIYFQGNSAPDKSGLPSDRFSAERTGGSVSTLTIQRTQQEDSAVYLCASSAGTGGYGYTFGSGTRLTVV.

CDR3 DNA sequence: TGTGCCAGCAGGTCGGGACAGGCGAACTCTGGAAACACCATATATTTT. Protein sequence: CASRSGQANSGNTIYF. V usage is TRBV6-6 and J usage is TRBJ1-3; 8 nucleotides line up with TRBD1. This CDR3 region has 16 residues. In germline, CDR1 is MNHNY, CDR2 SVGAGI (reference sequence). The V gene end was trimmed by 6 bases and the J gene end by 0 bases; junction bases not matched to a gene: 7.

The chain joins TRBV9 to TRBJ2-1; 7 bases match TRBD2. The CDR3 is 13 amino acids. Germline V gene data show CDR1 as SGDLS and CDR2 as YYNGEE. V lost 0 bases, J lost 9 bases, and 3 bases stayed unmatched. The CDR3 DNA follows: TGTGCCAGCAGCGTAGTGAGCGGGGCTGAGCAGTTCTTC. Translating it yields CASSVVSGAEQFF. The full variable domain, its missing parts supplied by reference TRBV9 and TRBJ2-1, is DSGVTQTPKHLITATGQRVTLRCSPRSGDLSVYWYQQSLDQGLQFLIQYYNGEERAKGNILERFSAQQFPDLHSELNLSSLELGDSALYFCASSVVSGAEQFFGPGTRLTVL.

The chain links TRBV2 to TRBJ2-7; 11 bases are a match to TRBD2. V dropped 1 base and J dropped 1; count of bases not matched to a gene: 9. CDR1 is SNHLY, CDR2 FYNNEI, per germline. This CDR3 contains 18 residues. CDR3 region: CASSEGNIAGGPSYEQYF. In DNA, the CDR3 is TGTGCCAGCAGTGAAGGGAACATAGCGGGGGGGCCTTCCTACGAGCAGTACTTC.

A few counts support this clone. The chain employs TRBV4-1 and TRBJ1-5; D is unclear. This CDR3 contains 16 residues. The germline CDR1 and CDR2 sequences are MGHRA and YSYEKL. The V gene lost 0 bases and the J gene lost 0 bases, with 9 bases spanning the gap. The CDR3 DNA reads as TGCGCCAGCAGCCAAGATGAGACAAATAGCAATCAGCCCCAGCATTTT. This encodes CASSQDETNSNQPQHF.

This chain joins TRBV5-4 and TRBJ2-6, with D perhaps matching TRBD1 (5 bases). V was trimmed by 4 bases and J by 0 bases, leaving 14 bases between them. This CDR3 region has 17 residues. Germline CDR1 and CDR2: SGHNT and YYREEE (reference sequence). CDR3 amino acids: CASSRSGLSSGANVLTF. The CDR3 DNA follows: TGTGCCAGCAGCCGGTCAGGGTTGAGCTCTGGGGCCAACGTCCTGACTTTC.

This clone was counted between two and nine times. The V gene is TRBV14, the J gene TRBJ2-1; TRBD1 agrees at 8 bases. Germline V CDR1 and CDR2: SGHDN, FVKESK. The J segment lost 4 bases and the V segment lost 4 bases, leaving 12 bases of the junction unmatched. CDR3 size: 17 residues. The CDR3 loop is CASSRGPDRGRYNEQFF. The CDR3 coding sequence is TGTGCCAGCAGCCGCGGACCAGACAGGGGAAGATACAATGAGCAGTTCTTC.

The table lists this clone with a few counts. The rearrangement uses TRBV7-3 and TRBJ2-2; TRBD2 might be the D (5 bases). The CDR3 is made up of 15 amino acids. V was trimmed by 4 bases and J by 2 bases, leaving 11 bases between them. CDR1 and CDR2 (germline): SGHTA, FQGTGA. CDR3 nucleotide sequence: TGTGCCAGCAGCTCGTTTGGAGGAAACACCGGGGAGCTGTTTTTT. This codes for CASSSFGGNTGELFF. Full variable domain (remainder filled in from reference TRBV7-3 and TRBJ2-2): GAGVSQTPSNKVTEKGKYVELRCDPISGHTALYWYRQSLGQGPEFLIYFQGTGAADDSGLPNDRFFAVRPEGSVSTLKIQRTERGDSAVYLCASSSFGGNTGELFFGEGSRLTVL.

This sequence joins TRBV14 and TRBJ2-7, with D hard to call. The CDR3 is 11 residues long. The germline CDR1 and CDR2 sequences are SGHDN and FVKESK. The germline V and J ends were trimmed by 5 bases and 3 bases, with 5 bases remaining between them. CDR3 loop: CASSAYYEQYF. The CDR3 DNA reads as TGTGCCAGCAGCGCCTACTACGAGCAGTACTTC.

The rearrangement joins TRBV5-1 to TRBJ2-1, with a weak D call TRBD2 (6 bases). Per germline, CDR1 SGHRS and CDR2 YFSETQ. The CDR3 totals 13 residues. V dropped 7 bases and J dropped 4 bases, with 12 bases sitting between them. The chain's CDR3 is CASGTDEYNEQFF. Here the CDR3 DNA reads TGCGCCAGCGGGACTGATGAATACAATGAGCAGTTCTTC.